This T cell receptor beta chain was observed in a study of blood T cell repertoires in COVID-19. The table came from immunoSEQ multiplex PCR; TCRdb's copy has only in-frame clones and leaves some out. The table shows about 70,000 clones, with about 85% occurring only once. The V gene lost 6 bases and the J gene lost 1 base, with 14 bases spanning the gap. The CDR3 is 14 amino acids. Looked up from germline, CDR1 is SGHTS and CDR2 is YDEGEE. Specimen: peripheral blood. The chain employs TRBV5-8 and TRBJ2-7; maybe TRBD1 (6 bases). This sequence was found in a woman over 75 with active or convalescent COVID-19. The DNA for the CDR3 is TGTGCCAGCATCTTTAGGGGGTCGTCCTACGAGCAGTACTTC. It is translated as CASIFRGSSYEQYF.